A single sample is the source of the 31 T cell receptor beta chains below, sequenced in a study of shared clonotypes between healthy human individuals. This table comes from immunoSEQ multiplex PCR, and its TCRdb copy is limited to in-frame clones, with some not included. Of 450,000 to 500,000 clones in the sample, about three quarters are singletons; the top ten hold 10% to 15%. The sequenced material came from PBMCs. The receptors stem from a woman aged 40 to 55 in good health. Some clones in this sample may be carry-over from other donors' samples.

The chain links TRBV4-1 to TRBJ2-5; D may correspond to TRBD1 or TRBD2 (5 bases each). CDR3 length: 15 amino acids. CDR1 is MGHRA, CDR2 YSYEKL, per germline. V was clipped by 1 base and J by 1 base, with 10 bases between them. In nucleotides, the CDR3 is TGCGCCAGCAGCCAAGTTTCAGGGACCCAAGAGACCCAGTACTTC. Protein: CASSQVSGTQETQYF.

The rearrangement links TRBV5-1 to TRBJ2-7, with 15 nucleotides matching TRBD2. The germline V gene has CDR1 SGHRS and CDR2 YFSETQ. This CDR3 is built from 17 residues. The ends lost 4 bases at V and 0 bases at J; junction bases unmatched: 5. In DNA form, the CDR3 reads TGCGCCAGCAGCCCTGGGACTAGCGGGGGGAGCTCCTACGAGCAGTACTTC. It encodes CASSPGTSGGSSYEQYF.

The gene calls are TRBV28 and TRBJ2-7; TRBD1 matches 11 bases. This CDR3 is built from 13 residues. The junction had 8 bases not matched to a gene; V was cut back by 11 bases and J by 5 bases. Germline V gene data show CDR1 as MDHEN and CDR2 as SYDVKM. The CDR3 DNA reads TGTGCCTGCGAGGGACAGGGGGAGGACGAGCAGTACTTC. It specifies CACEGQGEDEQYF.

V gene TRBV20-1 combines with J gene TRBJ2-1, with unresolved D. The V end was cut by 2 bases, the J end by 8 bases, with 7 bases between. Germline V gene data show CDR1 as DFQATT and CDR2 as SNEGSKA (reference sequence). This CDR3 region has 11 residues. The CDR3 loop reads CSARKGHEQFF. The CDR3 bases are TGCAGTGCTAGAAAGGGCCATGAGCAGTTCTTC.

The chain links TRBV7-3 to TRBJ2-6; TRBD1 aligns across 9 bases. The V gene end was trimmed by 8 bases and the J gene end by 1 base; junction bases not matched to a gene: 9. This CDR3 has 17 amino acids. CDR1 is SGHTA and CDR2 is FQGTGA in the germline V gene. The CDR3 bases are TGTGCCAGCCAACTTGGACAGGGGAAATCTGGGGCCAACGTCCTGACTTTC. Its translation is CASQLGQGKSGANVLTF.

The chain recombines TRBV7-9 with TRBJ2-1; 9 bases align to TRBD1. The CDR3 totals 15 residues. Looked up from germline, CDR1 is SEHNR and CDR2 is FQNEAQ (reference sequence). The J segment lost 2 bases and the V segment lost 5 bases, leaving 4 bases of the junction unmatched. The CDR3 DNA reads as TGTGCCAGCAGCCCCCGACAGGGGGCCTACAATGAGCAGTTCTTC. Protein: CASSPRQGAYNEQFF. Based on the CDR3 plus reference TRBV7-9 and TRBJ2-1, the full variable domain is DTGVSQNPRHKITKRGQNVTFRCDPISEHNRLYWYRQTLGQGPEFLTYFQNEAQLEKSRLLSDRFSAERPKGSFSTLEIQRTEQGDSAMYLCASSPRQGAYNEQFFGPGTRLTVL.

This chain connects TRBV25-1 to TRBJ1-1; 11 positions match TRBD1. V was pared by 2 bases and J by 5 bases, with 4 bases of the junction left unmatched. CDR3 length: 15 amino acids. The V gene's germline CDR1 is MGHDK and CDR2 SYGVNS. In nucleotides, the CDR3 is TGTGCCAGCAGTGAAGGACAGGGGGCGTGGACTGAAGCTTTCTTT. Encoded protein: CASSEGQGAWTEAFF.

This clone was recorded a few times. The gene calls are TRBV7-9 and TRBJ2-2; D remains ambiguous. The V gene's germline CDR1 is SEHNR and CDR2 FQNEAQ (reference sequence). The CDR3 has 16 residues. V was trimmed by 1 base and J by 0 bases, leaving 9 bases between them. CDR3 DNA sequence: TGTGCCAGCAGCTTAGACATTGCTGCGAACACCGGGGAGCTGTTTTTT. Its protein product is CASSLDIAANTGELFF.

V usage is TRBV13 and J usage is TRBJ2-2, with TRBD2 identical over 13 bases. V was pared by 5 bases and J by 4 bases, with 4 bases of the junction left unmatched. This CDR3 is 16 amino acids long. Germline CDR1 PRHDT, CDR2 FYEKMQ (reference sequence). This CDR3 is CASSLGLAGVTGELFF. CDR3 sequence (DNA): TGTGCCAGCAGCCTCGGACTAGCGGGAGTCACCGGGGAGCTGTTTTTT.

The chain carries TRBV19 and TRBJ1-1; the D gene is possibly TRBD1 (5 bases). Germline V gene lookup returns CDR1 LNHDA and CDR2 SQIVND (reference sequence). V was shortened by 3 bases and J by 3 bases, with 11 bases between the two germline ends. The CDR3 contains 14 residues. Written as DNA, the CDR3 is TGTGCCAGTAGTATCAGGGAGCGCGACACTGAAGCTTTCTTT. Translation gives CASSIRERDTEAFF.

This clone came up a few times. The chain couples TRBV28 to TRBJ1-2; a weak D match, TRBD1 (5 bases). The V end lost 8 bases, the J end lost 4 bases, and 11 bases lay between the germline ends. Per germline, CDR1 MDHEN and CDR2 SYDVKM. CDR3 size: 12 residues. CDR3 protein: CASGGVPYGYTF. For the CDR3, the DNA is TGTGCCAGCGGGGGGGTCCCCTATGGCTACACCTTC.

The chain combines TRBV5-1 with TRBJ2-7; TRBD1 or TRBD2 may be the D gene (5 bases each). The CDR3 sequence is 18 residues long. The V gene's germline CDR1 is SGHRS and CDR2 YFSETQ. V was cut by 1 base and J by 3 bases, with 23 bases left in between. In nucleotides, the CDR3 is TGCGCCAGCAGCTTGTGGGGACCCCGCGGAAGCTCAGTCTACGAGCAGTACTTC. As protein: CASSLWGPRGSSVYEQYF. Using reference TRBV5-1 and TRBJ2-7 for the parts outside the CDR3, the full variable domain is KAGVTQTPRYLIKTRGQQVTLSCSPISGHRSVSWYQQTPGQGLQFLFEYFSETQRNKGNFPGRFSGRQFSNSRSEMNVSTLELGDSALYLCASSLWGPRGSSVYEQYFGPGTRLTVT.

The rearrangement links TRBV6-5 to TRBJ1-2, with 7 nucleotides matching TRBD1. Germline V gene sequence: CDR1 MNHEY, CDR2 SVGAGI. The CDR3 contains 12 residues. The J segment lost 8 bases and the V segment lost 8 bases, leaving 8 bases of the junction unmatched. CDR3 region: CASGQESRGYTF. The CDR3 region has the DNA TGTGCCAGCGGACAGGAATCGCGCGGCTACACCTTC.

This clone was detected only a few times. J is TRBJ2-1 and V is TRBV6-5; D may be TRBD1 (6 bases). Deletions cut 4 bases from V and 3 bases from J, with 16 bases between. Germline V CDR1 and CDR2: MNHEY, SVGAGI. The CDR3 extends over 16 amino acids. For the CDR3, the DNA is TGTGCCAGCAGTTCCCTCGGGGAAGGGGGCTACAATGAGCAGTTCTTC. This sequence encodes CASSSLGEGGYNEQFF.

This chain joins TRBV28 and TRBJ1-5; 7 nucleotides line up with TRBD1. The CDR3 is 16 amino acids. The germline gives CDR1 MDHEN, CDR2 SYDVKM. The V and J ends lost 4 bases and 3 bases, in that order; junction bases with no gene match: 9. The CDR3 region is CASSYDRTGFNQPQHF. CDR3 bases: TGTGCCAGCAGTTACGACCGGACAGGTTTCAATCAGCCCCAGCATTTT.

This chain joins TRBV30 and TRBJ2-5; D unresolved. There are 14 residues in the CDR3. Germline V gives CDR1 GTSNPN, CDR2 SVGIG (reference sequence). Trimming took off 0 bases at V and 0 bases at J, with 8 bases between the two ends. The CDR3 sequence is CAWSVMGDQETQYF. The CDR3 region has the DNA TGTGCCTGGAGTGTCATGGGCGACCAAGAGACCCAGTACTTC.

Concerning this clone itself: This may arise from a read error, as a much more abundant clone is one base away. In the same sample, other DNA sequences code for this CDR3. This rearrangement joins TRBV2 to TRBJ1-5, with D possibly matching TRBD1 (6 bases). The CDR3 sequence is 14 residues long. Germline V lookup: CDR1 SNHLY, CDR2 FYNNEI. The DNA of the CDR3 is TGTGCCAGCAGTGAACGGCCAGGGGCTCAGCCTCAGCATTTT. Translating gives CASSERPGAQPQHF.

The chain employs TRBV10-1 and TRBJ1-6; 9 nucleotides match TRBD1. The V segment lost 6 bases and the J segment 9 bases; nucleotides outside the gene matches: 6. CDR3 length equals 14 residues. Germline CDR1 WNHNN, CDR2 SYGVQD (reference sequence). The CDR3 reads CASRGQGSCSPLHF. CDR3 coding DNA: TGCGCCAGCAGGGGACAGGGTTCATGTTCACCCCTCCACTTT.

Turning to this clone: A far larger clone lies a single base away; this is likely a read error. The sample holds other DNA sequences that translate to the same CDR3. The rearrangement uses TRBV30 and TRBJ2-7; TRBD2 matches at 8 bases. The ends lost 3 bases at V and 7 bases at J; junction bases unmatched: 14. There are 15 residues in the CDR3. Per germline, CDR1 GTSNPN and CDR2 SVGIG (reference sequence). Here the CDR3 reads CAWRLAGGLWDEQYF. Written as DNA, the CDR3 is TGTGCCTGGAGACTGGCGGGAGGATTGTGGGATGAGCAGTACTTC.

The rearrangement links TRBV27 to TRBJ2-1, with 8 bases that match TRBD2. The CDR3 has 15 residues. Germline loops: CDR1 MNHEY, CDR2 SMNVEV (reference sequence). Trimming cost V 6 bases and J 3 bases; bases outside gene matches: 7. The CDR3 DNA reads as TGTGCCAGCAGCCATAGCGGGACCGACTACAATGAGCAGTTCTTC. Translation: CASSHSGTDYNEQFF.

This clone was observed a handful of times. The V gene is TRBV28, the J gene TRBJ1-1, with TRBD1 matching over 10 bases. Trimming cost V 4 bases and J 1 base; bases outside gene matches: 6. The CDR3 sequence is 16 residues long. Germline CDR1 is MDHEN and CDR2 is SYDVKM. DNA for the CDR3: TGTGCCAGCAGTTACCCCCGGGACAGGGGGAACACTGAAGCTTTCTTT. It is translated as CASSYPRDRGNTEAFF.

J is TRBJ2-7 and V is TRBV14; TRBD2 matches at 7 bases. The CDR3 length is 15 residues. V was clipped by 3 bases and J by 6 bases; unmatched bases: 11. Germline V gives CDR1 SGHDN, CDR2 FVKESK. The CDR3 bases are TGTGCCAGCAGCCAGGCCCTCGGACTAGTCAGCGAGCAGTACTTC. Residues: CASSQALGLVSEQYF.

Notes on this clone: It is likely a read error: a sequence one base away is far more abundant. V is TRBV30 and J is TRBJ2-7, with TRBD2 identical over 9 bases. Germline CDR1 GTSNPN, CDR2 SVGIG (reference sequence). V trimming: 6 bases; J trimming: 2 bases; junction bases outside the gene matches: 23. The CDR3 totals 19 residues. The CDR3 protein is CACRQDRLAEVLQTYEQYF. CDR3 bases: TGTGCCTGCCGGCAGGATCGACTAGCGGAAGTTCTACAAACCTACGAGCAGTACTTC.

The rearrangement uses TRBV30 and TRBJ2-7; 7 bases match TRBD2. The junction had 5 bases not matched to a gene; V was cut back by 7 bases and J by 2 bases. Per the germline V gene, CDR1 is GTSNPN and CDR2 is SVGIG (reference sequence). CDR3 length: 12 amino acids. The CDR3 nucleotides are TGTGCCTCAGCGGGATCTCCCTACGAGCAGTACTTC. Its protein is CASAGSPYEQYF.

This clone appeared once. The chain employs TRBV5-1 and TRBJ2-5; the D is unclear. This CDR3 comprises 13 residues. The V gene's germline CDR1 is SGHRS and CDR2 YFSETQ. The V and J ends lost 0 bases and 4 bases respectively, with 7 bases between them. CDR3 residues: CASSLGETETQYF. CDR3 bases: TGCGCCAGCAGCTTGGGGGAAACAGAGACCCAGTACTTC.

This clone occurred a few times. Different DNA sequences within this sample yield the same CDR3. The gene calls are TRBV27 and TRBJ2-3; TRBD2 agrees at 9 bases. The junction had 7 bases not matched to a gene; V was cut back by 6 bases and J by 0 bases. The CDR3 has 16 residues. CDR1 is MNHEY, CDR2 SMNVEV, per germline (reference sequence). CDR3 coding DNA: TGTGCCAGCAGCCCGGGGGCGGGAGGGAGCACAGATACGCAGTATTTT. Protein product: CASSPGAGGSTDTQYF.

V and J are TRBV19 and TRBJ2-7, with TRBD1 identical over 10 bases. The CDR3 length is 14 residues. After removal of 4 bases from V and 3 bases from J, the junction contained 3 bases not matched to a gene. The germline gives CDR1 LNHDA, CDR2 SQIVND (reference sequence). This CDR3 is CASSNGQGVYEQYF. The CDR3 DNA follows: TGTGCCAGTAGTAATGGACAGGGGGTCTACGAGCAGTACTTC.

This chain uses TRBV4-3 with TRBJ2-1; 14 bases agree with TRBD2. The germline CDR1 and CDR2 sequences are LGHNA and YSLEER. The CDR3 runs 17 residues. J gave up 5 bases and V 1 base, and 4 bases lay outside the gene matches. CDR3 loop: CASSQVGTSGRDNEQFF. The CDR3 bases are TGCGCCAGCAGCCAAGTAGGGACTAGCGGGAGAGACAATGAGCAGTTCTTC.

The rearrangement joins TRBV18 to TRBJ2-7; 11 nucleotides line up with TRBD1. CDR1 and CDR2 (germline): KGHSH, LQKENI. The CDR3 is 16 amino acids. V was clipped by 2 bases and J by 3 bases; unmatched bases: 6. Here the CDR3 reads CASSPGQGASLYEQYF. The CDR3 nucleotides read TGTGCCAGCTCACCAGGACAGGGGGCTTCCCTCTACGAGCAGTACTTC.

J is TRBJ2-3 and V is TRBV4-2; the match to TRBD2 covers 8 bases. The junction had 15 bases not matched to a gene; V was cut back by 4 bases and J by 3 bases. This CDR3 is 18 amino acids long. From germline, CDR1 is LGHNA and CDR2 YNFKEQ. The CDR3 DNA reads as TGTGCCAGCAGCCGCTCTAGCGGGCGGGTACGGAGTACAGATACGCAGTATTTT. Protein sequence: CASSRSSGRVRSTDTQYF.

Here the CDR3 DNA reads TGTGCCGGATCCCTACGCGGGGACAGTGTCTACGAGCAGTACTTC. As protein: CAGSLRGDSVYEQYF. The V call is TRBV11-2, the J call TRBJ2-7; possibly TRBD1 for D (7 bases). The germline CDR1 and CDR2 sequences are SGHAT and FQNNGV. This CDR3 region has 15 residues. V was pared by 11 bases and J by 3 bases, with 23 bases between. Complete variable domain (other parts from reference TRBV11-2 and TRBJ2-7): EAGVAQSPRYKIIEKRQSVAFWCNPISGHATLYWYQQILGQGPKLLIQFQNNGVVDDSQLPKDRFSAERLKGVDSTLKIQPAKLEDSAVYLCAGSLRGDSVYEQYFGPGTRLTVT.